This TCR beta chain originates from a study of blood T cell repertoires in COVID-19. The V and J ends lost 1 base and 3 bases, in that order; junction bases with no gene match: 4. CDR1 and CDR2 (germline): SGHRS, YFSETQ. The CDR3 is 15 amino acids. Original methodology: Amplification with reference gene primers provided the estimates of nucleated cell counts. Here immunoSEQ multiplex PCR was the method, and the copy in TCRdb shows in-frame clones only, minus some. The V and J calls and clone size are taken from that table; D and trimming were inferred from the DNA. The repertoire holds some 97,000 clones, with about nine tenths as singletons.

This chain joins TRBV5-1 and TRBJ2-1, with 7 bases identical to TRBD2. The origin of this receptor is a man aged 50 to 59 with acute or convalescent COVID-19. The sample consisted of peripheral blood. Here the CDR3 reads CASSLRASGYNEQFF. CDR3 nucleotides: TGCGCCAGCAGCTTGCGTGCTAGCGGCTACAATGAGCAGTTCTTC.